The source of this T cell receptor beta chain is a study of OX40 agonist ivuxolimab in advanced cancers. Study summary: An agonistic anti-OX40 (CD134) antibody, ivuxolimab, was used to treat the patients. Partial responses were achieved by three patients, one with hepatocellular carcinoma and two with cutaneous melanoma.

The CDR3 consists of 14 residues. The V end lost 2 bases, the J end lost 8 bases, and 14 bases lay between the germline ends. Germline V CDR1 and CDR2: MDHEN, SYDVKM. In regard to this clone: Its cognate antigen is unknown.

Method: immunoSEQ multiplex PCR; TCRdb's copy keeps in-frame clones and lacks some. Of 55,000 to 70,000 clones listed, 87% are singletons. Study-level findings and limits: Clonal expansion from baseline to week 6 occurred in both CD4+ and CD8+ T cells.

This TCR was sampled from an adult with an advanced solid tumor such as melanoma, head and neck, liver or kidney cancer. The V and J genes are TRBV28 and TRBJ2-3; tentative D call: TRBD1 (5 bases). The sample in question was CD4+ or CD8+ T cells sorted from blood, obtained in a trial of the OX40 agonist ivuxolimab. DNA for the CDR3: TGTGCCAGCAGTTTAGGGGCAGGCCCCGCTACGCAGTATTTT. It encodes CASSLGAGPATQYF.